The rows below give T cell receptor beta chains drawn from one sample of a study of cytomegalovirus exposure and HLA in healthy donors. The table came from immunoSEQ multiplex PCR; TCRdb's copy has only in-frame clones and leaves some out. This table has hundreds of thousands of clones, 70% to 90% appearing once. Sequenced: PBMCs. The receptors come from a man aged 25 to 40 in good health and CMV-seronegative. The CDR3 runs from the conserved cysteine through the conserved F or W. D genes are given only for firm matches. Part of the rows lack a size; the others show once, few, many or a class for expanded clones.

TRBV29-1	TRBD2	TRBJ2-1	few	TGCAGCGGGGAGCGGGGGGGCGCCGGTGAGCAGTTCTTC	CSGERGGAGEQFF
TRBV29-1	NA	TRBJ2-1	NA	TGCAGCGTTGAGAGCCGGAGCTCCTACAATGAGCAGTTCTTC	CSVESRSSYNEQFF
TRBV29-1	NA	TRBJ2-1	NA	TGCAGCGTTGAACCCCTTTCTGAGCAGTTCTTC	CSVEPLSEQFF
TRBV7-9	NA	TRBJ2-5	NA	TGTGCCAGCAGCTCCCCACTAGGAGAGACCCAGTACTTC	CASSSPLGETQYF
TRBV5-1	TRBD1	TRBJ2-1	NA	TGCGCCAGCAGCCCTTCAGGGACAGGATACAATGAGCAGTTCTTC	CASSPSGTGYNEQFF
TRBV2	NA	TRBJ1-2	NA	TGTGCCACCCAGTCATATAACTATGGCTACACCTTC	CATQSYNYGYTF
TRBV4-1	NA	TRBJ2-1	NA	TGCGCCAGCAGCCAAGCTACGGGACTCGTCTCCTACAATGAGCAGTTCTTC	CASSQATGLVSYNEQFF
TRBV4-3	TRBD1	TRBJ1-2	NA	TGCGCCAGCAGCCTAGACAGGGTCTTTAACTATGGCTACACCTTC	CASSLDRVFNYGYTF
TRBV18	NA	TRBJ1-5	NA	TGTGCCAGCTCGGCGACAGAGGCAGGGCCCCAGCATTTT	CASSATEAGPQHF
TRBV7-2	NA	TRBJ1-1	NA	TGTGCCAGCAGCTCCCACTTCCTGCGGACTGAAGCTTTCTTT	CASSSHFLRTEAFF
TRBV7-2	NA	TRBJ2-3	NA	TGTGCCAGCGCCCCCCCCGGGGGGCTCTATACGCAGTATTTT	CASAPPGGLYTQYF
TRBV19	TRBD1	TRBJ2-7	NA	TGTGCCAGTAGTATAGATACGACAGGGGGCACCTACGAGCAGTACTTC	CASSIDTTGGTYEQYF
TRBV7-9	NA	TRBJ2-7	NA	TGTGCCAGCAGCTTAGCTCAGGGTTGGTCCTACGAGCAGTACTTC	CASSLAQGWSYEQYF
TRBV29-1	TRBD2	TRBJ2-3	NA	TGCAGCGTGGCCGGGACTAGCGGGGGGGTTTCGGATACGCAGTATTTT	CSVAGTSGGVSDTQYF
TRBV25-1	NA	TRBJ2-3	NA	TGTGCCAGCTGTAGGGGACTCACAGATACGCAGTATTTT	CASCRGLTDTQYF
TRBV28	NA	TRBJ2-7	NA	TGTGCCAGCAGTCGATCCGGGACAATCTACGAGCAGTACTTC	CASSRSGTIYEQYF
TRBV5-6	TRBD1	TRBJ1-4	NA	TGTGCCAGCAGCCTGATTAACGACAGGGGTGAAAAACTGTTTTTT	CASSLINDRGEKLFF
TRBV28	TRBD1	TRBJ2-7	few	TGTGCCAGCAGCCGGAAACAGGGGACCTCCTACGAGCAGTACTTC	CASSRKQGTSYEQYF